This note documents a single TCR beta chain sequence. Its antigen is still unknown. This sample was included in a study of T cell responses to AZD1222 COVID-19 vaccine. On the study more broadly: Second doses that came at about 4 or about 12 weeks were put together. The study's findings and limits: No repertoire was sampled before or during the peak T cell response, only after it. Reportedly, nearly half the spike-specific TCRs target unmutated variant regions. CD4 TCRs associated with vaccination spanned spike, dominating at 160-218 and 743-854.

Libraries were prepared by immunoSEQ multiplex PCR; TCRdb keeps only in-frame clonotypes and omits some of them. The data contain 60,000 to 80,000 clones, 80% to 90% of them singletons. This sequence was found in an adult in good health. Here the sequenced sample was peripheral blood, taken on day 0 of AZD1222 vaccination.

Here the CDR3 reads CASSPTGDNSPLHF. The DNA for the CDR3 is TGTGCCAGCAGCCCGACAGGGGATAATTCACCCCTCCACTTT. The chain combines TRBV6-2 or TRBV6-3 with TRBJ1-6; 8 bases map to TRBD1. This CDR3 comprises 14 residues. Trimming cost V 6 bases and J 5 bases; bases outside gene matches: 3. Germline lookup yields CDR1 MNHEY and CDR2 SVGEGT.